The sequence of this TCR beta chain was determined in a study of beta chain features in type 1 diabetes. Study-level results: Type 1 diabetes patients showed a moderate but significant shortening of TCRB CDR3s in all four CD4+ subsets. Sampled from patients, naive, central memory and Treg TCRB repertoires appeared more similar than those sampled from healthy donors.

This clone was seen a handful of times. Its antigen is unknown. CD45RO/CCR7/CD25/CD127/CD95/CD27 separated CD4+ naive, central memory, regulatory and stem cell-like memory cells by sorting. The junction had 11 bases not matched to a gene; V was cut back by 1 base and J by 6 bases. CDR3 length: 16 amino acids. CDR1 is SGHAT and CDR2 is FQNNGV in the germline V gene. cDNA synthesis used the whole RNA isolate, giving expressed TCRB sequences. Sequenced naive, central memory and regulatory T cell samples produced an average of roughly 3.5 million reads. This table comes from immunoSEQ multiplex PCR, and its TCRdb copy is limited to in-frame clones, with some not included. This repertoire shows around 340,000 clones, 7% to 9% found once; its top ten account for around 0.44%.

The sequence derives from a woman aged 18-29 years in good health. Source material: central memory CD4+ T cells from blood. The genes are TRBV11-2 and TRBJ2-5, with TRBD2 identical over 7 bases. CDR3: CASSLAHTGTIKTQYF. CDR3 nucleotide sequence: TGTGCCAGCAGCTTAGCCCATACCGGGACTATAAAGACCCAGTACTTC.